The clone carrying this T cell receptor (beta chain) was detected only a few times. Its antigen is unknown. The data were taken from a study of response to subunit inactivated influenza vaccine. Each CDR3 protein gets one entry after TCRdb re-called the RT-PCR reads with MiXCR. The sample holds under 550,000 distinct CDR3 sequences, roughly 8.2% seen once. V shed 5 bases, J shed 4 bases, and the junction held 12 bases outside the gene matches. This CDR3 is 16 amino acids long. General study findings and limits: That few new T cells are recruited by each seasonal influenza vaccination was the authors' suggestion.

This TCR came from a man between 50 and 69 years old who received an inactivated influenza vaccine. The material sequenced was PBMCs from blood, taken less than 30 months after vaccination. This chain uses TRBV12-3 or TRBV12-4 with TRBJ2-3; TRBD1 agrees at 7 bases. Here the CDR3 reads CASSMGQPFIPDTQYF. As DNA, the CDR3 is TGTGCCAGCAGTATGGGACAGCCTTTTATCCCAGATACGCAGTATTTT.